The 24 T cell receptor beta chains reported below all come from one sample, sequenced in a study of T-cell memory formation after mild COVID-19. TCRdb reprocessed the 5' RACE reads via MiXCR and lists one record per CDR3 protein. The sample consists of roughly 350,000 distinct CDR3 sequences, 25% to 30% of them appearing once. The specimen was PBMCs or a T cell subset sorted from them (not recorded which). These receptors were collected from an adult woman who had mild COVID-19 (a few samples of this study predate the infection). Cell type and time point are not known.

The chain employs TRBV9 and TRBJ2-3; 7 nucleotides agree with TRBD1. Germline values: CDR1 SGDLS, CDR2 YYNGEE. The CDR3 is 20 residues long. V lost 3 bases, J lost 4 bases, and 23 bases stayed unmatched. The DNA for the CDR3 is TGTGCCAGCAGCGCCACCGCACGAATTCTACCAGGGGGTATGGCAGATACGCAGTATTTT. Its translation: CASSATARILPGGMADTQYF.

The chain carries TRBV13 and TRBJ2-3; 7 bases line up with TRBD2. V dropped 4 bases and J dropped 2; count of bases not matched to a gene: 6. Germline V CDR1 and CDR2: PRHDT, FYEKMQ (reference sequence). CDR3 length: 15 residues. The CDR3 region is CASSSLAVTTDTQYF. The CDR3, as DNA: TGTGCCAGCAGCTCTCTAGCGGTTACCACAGATACGCAGTATTTT.

The CDR3 region has the DNA TGTGCCAGCAGCCTAAACCGGGACAGGGGGCTGAATGAGCAGTTCTTC. Protein sequence: CASSLNRDRGLNEQFF. The rearrangement joins TRBV5-5 to TRBJ2-1, with 12 bases aligning to TRBD1. In germline, CDR1 is SGHKS, CDR2 YYEKEE (reference sequence). This CDR3 comprises 16 residues. J was trimmed by 7 bases and V by 4 bases; bases with no gene match: 9.

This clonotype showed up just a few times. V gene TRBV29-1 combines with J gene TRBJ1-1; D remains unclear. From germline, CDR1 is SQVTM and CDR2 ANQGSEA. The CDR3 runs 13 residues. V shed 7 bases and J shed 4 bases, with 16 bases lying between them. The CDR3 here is CSGGDGSATEAFF. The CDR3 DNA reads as TGCAGCGGGGGTGATGGCAGTGCCACTGAAGCTTTCTTT.

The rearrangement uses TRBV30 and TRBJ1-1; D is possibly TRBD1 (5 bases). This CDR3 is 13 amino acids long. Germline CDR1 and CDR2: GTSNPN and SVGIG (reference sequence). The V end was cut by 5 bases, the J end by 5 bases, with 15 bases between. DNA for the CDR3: TGTGCCTGGTCACAGGTACCTGGGACTGAAGCTTTCTTT. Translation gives CAWSQVPGTEAFF.

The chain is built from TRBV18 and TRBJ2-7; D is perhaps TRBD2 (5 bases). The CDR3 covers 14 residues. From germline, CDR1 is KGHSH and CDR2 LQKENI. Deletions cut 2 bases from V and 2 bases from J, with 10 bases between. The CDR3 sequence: CASSPAGFPYEQYF. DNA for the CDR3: TGTGCCAGCTCACCAGCGGGTTTTCCCTACGAGCAGTACTTC.

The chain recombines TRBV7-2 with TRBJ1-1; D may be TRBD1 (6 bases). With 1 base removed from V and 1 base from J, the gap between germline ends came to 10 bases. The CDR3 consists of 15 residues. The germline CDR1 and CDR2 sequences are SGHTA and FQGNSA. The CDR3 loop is CASSLGAGANTEAFF. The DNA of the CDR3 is TGTGCCAGCAGCTTAGGGGCAGGGGCGAACACTGAAGCTTTCTTT.

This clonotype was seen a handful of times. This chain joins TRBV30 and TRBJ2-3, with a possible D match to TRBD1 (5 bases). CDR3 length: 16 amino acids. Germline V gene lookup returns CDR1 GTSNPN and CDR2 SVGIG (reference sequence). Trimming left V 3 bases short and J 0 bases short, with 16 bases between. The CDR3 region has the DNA TGTGCCTGGAGGGCCCTTCGGACACCTAGCACAGATACGCAGTATTTT. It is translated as CAWRALRTPSTDTQYF.

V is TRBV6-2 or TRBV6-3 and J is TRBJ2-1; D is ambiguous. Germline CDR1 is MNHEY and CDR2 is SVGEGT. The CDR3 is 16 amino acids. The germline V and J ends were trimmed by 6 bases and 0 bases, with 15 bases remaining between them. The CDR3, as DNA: TGTGCCAGCAGCGACCCCGGCCCCGGCTCCTACAATGAGCAGTTCTTC. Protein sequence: CASSDPGPGSYNEQFF.

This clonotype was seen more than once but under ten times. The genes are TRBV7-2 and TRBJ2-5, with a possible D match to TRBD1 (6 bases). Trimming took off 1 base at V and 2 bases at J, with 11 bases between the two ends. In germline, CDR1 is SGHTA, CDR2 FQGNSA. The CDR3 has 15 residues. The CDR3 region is CASSLGGLVQETQYF. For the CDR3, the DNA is TGTGCCAGCAGCTTAGGGGGGCTAGTACAAGAGACCCAGTACTTC.

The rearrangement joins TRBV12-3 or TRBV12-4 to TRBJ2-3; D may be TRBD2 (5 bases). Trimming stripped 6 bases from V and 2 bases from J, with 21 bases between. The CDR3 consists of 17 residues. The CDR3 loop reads CASSSLPGRSHTDTQYF. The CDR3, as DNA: TGTGCCAGCAGCTCTCTCCCGGGAAGGAGCCACACAGATACGCAGTATTTT.

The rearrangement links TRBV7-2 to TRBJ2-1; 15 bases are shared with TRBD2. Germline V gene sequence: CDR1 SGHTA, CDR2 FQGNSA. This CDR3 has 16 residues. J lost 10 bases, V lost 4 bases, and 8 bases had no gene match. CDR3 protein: CASSSGLAGGLGEQFF. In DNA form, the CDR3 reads TGTGCCAGCAGCTCCGGACTAGCGGGGGGGCTCGGGGAGCAGTTCTTC. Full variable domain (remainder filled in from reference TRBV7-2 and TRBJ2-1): GAGVSQSPSNKVTEKGKDVELRCDPISGHTALYWYRQSLGQGLEFLIYFQGNSAPDKSGLPSDRFSAERTGGSVSTLTIQRTQQEDSAVYLCASSSGLAGGLGEQFFGPGTRLTVL.

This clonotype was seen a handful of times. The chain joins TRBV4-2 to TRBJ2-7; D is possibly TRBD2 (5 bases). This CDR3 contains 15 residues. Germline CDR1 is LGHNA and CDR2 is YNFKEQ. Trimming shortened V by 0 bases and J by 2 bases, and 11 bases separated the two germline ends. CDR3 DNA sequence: TGTGCCAGCAGCCAAGACTCGGGGAACCCCTACGAGCAGTACTTC. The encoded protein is CASSQDSGNPYEQYF.

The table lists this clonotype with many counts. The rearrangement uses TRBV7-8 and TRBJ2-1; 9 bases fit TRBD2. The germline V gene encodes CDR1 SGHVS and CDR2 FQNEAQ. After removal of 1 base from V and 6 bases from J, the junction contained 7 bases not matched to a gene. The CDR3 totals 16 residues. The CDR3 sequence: CASSLGPAGGRNEQFF. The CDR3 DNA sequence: TGTGCCAGCAGCTTAGGTCCAGCGGGGGGCCGCAATGAGCAGTTCTTC.

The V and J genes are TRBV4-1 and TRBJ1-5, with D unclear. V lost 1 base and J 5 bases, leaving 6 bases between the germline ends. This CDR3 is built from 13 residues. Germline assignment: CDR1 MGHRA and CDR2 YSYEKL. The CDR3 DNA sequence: TGCGCCAGCAGCCAAGGGGAGTATCAGCCCCAGCATTTT. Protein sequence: CASSQGEYQPQHF.

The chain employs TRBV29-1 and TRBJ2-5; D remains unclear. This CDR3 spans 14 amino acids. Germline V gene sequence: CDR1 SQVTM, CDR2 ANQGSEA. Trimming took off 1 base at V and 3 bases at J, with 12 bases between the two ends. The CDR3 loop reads CSVEAPGFEETQYF. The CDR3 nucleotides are TGCAGCGTTGAAGCTCCTGGGTTTGAAGAGACCCAGTACTTC.

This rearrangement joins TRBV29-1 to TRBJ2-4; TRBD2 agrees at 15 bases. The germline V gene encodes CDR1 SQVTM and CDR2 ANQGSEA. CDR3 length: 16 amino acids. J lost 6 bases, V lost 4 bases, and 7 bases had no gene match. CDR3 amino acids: CSVAVPGLAGGNIQYF. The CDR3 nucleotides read TGCAGCGTTGCCGTGCCGGGACTAGCGGGAGGAAACATTCAGTACTTC.

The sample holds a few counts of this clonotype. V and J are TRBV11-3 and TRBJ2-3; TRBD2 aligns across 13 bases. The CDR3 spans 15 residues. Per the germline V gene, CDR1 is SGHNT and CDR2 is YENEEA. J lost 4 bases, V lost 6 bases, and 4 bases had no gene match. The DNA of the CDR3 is TGTGCCAGCAGTCGGACTAGCGGGAGATCAGATACGCAGTATTTT. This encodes CASSRTSGRSDTQYF.

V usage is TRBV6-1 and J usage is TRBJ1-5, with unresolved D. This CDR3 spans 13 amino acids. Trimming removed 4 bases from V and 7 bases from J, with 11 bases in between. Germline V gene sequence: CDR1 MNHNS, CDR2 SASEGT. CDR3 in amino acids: CASSGEAGQPQHF. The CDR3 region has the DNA TGTGCCAGCAGTGGGGAGGCCGGCCAGCCCCAGCATTTT.

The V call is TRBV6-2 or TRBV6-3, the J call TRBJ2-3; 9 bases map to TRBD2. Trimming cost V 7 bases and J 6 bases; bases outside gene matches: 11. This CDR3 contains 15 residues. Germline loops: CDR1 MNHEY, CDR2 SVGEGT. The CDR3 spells CASKQRGVPRDTQYF. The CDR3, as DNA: TGTGCCAGCAAACAGCGGGGGGTCCCCAGGGATACGCAGTATTTT.

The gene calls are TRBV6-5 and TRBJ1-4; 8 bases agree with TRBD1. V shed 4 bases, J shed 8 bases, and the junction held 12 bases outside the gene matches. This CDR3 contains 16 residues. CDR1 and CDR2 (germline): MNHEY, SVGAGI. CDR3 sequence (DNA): TGTGCCAGCAGTTTCTCCGCCAGGGGGCTTAGCGAAAAACTGTTTTTT. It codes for CASSFSARGLSEKLFF.

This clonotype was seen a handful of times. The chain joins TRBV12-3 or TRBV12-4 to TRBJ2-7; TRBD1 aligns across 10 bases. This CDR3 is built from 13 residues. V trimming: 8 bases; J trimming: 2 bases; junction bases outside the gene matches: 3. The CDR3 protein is CASRDRGTYEQYF. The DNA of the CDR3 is TGTGCCAGCCGGGACAGGGGTACCTACGAGCAGTACTTC.

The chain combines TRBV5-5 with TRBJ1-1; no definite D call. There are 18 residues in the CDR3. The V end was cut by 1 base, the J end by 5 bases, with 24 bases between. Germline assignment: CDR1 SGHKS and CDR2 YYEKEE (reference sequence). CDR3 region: CASSLWSGNNGRSTEAFF. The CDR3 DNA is TGTGCCAGCAGCTTGTGGTCCGGAAATAACGGTAGGAGTACTGAAGCTTTCTTT.

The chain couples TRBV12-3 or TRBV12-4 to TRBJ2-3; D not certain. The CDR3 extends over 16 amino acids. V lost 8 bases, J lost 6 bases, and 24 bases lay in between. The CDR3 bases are TGTGCCAGCGGCCCAAACCCCGGAGTGGCCCGGGATACGCAGTATTTT. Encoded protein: CASGPNPGVARDTQYF.